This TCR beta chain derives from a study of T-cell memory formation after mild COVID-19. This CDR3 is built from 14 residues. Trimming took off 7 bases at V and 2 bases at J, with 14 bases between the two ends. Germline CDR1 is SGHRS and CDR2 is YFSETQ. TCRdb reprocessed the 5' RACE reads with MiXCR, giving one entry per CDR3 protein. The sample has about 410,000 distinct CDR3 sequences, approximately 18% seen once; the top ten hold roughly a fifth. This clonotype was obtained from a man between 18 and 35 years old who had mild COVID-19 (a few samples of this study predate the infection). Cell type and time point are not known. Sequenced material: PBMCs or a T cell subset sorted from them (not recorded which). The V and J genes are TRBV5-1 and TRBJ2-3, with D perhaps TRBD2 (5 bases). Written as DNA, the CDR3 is TGCGCCAGCTCCATGAGCGGCCACACAGATACGCAGTATTTT. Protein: CASSMSGHTDTQYF.